The present TCR beta chain was sequenced within a study of T cells in Graves' hyperthyroidism and ophthalmopathy. CDR3 length: 13 amino acids. Per germline, CDR1 MNHNS and CDR2 SASEGT. V gave up 1 base and J gave up 4 bases, with 7 bases separating them. This clonotype showed up many times. Antigen specificity is unknown. The investigators amplified TCR beta CDR3 regions from RNA transcripts. A first-round RT-PCR of the TCR CDR3 used the HTBI primer set. TCRdb fed the multiplex PCR reads into MiXCR, producing one record per CDR3 protein. The sample contains about 480,000 distinct CDR3 sequences, about 24% of which appear only once. Whole-study results and caveats: In simple terms, a model built on 13 V-J features told ophthalmopathy apart from stable hyperthyroidism.

Reasons for excluding patients were uncontrolled infection, other autoimmune disease, pregnancy or lactation. From more than 9 ml of fresh peripheral blood, PBMCs were isolated. The TCR sequence derives from a woman in her twenties or thirties with Graves' ophthalmopathy. The gene calls are TRBV6-1 and TRBJ1-2, with D hard to call. The sample taken for sequencing was blood. The CDR3 region has the DNA TGTGCCAGCAGTGAAGTGGAAGGCTATGGCTACACCTTC. It yields the protein CASSEVEGYGYTF.